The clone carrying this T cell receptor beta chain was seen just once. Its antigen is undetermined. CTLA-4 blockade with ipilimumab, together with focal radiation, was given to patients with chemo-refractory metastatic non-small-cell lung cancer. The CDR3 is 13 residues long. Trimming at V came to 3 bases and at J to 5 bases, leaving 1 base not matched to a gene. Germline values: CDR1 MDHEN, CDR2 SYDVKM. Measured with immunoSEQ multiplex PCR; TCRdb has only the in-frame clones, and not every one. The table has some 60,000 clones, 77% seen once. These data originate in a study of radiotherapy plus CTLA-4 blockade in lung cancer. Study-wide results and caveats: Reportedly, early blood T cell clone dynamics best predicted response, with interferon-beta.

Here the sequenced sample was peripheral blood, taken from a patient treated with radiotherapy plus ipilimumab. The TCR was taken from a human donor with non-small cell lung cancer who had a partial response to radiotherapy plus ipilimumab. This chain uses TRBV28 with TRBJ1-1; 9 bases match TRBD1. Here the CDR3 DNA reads TGTGCCAGCAGTTTGGACAGGGGAACTGAAGCTTTCTTT. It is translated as CASSLDRGTEAFF.